Listed here are 19 T cell receptor beta chains from one sample, sequenced in a study of tumor-infiltrating lymphocytes in localized non-small cell lung cancer. Sequencing used immunoSEQ multiplex PCR; TCRdb keeps in-frame clones, though not all of them. The table records more than 6,000 clones, just under 75% of them present only once. The sequencing input was lung tumor tissue. The receptors shown here come from a human donor with non-small cell lung cancer.

This clone has a handful of counts. This chain uses TRBV5-4 with TRBJ1-1; a possible D gene is TRBD1 (5 bases). The CDR3 totals 13 residues. V was shortened by 4 bases and J by 1 base, with 8 bases between the two germline ends. Germline V CDR1 and CDR2: SGHNT, YYREEE (reference sequence). DNA for the CDR3: TGTGCCAGCAGCCATGGGGGGAACACTGAAGCTTTCTTT. It specifies CASSHGGNTEAFF.

This clone came up once. The V gene is TRBV7-9, the J gene TRBJ2-7, with 7 bases lining up with TRBD1. J gave up 1 base and V 1 base, and 1 base lay outside the gene matches. This CDR3 comprises 14 residues. Germline V gene lookup returns CDR1 SEHNR and CDR2 FQNEAQ (reference sequence). This CDR3 reads CASSLDRGSYEQYF. DNA for the CDR3: TGTGCCAGCAGCTTAGACAGGGGTTCCTACGAGCAGTACTTC. Full variable domain (rest looked up from reference TRBV7-9 and TRBJ2-7): DTGVSQNPRHKITKRGQNVTFRCDPISEHNRLYWYRQTLGQGPEFLTYFQNEAQLEKSRLLSDRFSAERPKGSFSTLEIQRTEQGDSAMYLCASSLDRGSYEQYFGPGTRLTVT.

The chain links TRBV7-6 to TRBJ1-6, with D maybe TRBD1 (6 bases). CDR1 is SGHVS and CDR2 is FNYEAQ in the germline V gene. V was trimmed by 5 bases and J by 11 bases, leaving 19 bases between them. This CDR3 comprises 15 residues. The CDR3 coding sequence is TGTGCCAGCAGCCCCCAAGACGGTCAGGGGACACCCCTCCACTTT. Amino acid sequence: CASSPQDGQGTPLHF. Using reference TRBV7-6 and TRBJ1-6 for the parts outside the CDR3, the full variable domain is GAGVSQSPRYKVTKRGQDVALRCDPISGHVSLYWYRQALGQGPEFLTYFNYEAQQDKSGLPNDRFSAERPEGSISTLTIQRTEQRDSAMYRCASSPQDGQGTPLHFGNGTRLTVT.

V usage is TRBV5-6 and J usage is TRBJ2-1; perhaps TRBD1 as D (5 bases). CDR1 is SGHDT, CDR2 YYEEEE, per germline. V dropped 1 base and J dropped 9 bases, with 11 bases sitting between them. The CDR3 runs 13 residues. This CDR3 is CASSLRGSGEQFF. DNA for the CDR3: TGTGCCAGCAGCTTGAGGGGTTCAGGTGAGCAGTTCTTC.

This clone was found a few times. This sequence joins TRBV7-9 and TRBJ2-7; weak D call: TRBD1 (5 bases). The CDR3 is 13 residues long. Trimming stripped 1 base from V and 2 bases from J, with 6 bases between. CDR1 and CDR2 (germline): SEHNR, FQNEAQ (reference sequence). DNA for the CDR3: TGTGCCAGCAGCTTAGGGACAACCTACGAGCAGTACTTC. Protein sequence: CASSLGTTYEQYF.

The rearrangement joins TRBV5-6 to TRBJ1-1; 8 nucleotides align to TRBD1. Germline lookup yields CDR1 SGHDT and CDR2 YYEEEE. The CDR3 spans 14 residues. The V gene end was trimmed by 4 bases and the J gene end by 4 bases; junction bases not matched to a gene: 6. In DNA, the CDR3 is TGTGCCAGCAGCCTAACAGGGGGTTTCACTGAAGCTTTCTTT. It specifies CASSLTGGFTEAFF.

The rearrangement links TRBV5-1 to TRBJ2-7; D is unclear. There are 14 residues in the CDR3. The germline gives CDR1 SGHRS, CDR2 YFSETQ. V lost 1 base to trimming and J lost 2 bases, with 10 bases between them. In DNA form, the CDR3 reads TGCGCCAGCAGCTTGACTCAGGCTACCTACGAGCAGTACTTC. This encodes CASSLTQATYEQYF.

The chain is built from TRBV6-8 and TRBJ1-1; D possibly corresponds to TRBD1 (5 bases). This CDR3 spans 13 amino acids. Germline CDR1 reads MNHGY; CDR2 reads SAAAGT. Trimming left V 2 bases short and J 4 bases short, with 8 bases between. CDR3 region: CASSYSGGTEAFF. The CDR3 bases are TGTGCCAGCAGTTACAGCGGGGGCACTGAAGCTTTCTTT.

This rearrangement joins TRBV5-1 to TRBJ1-3, with D tentatively TRBD1 (5 bases). CDR3 length: 16 amino acids. Germline V CDR1 and CDR2: SGHRS, YFSETQ. Trimming took off 0 bases at V and 0 bases at J, with 10 bases between the two ends. CDR3 coding DNA: TGCGCCAGCAGCTTGGCCGAGGGGTACTCTGGAAACACCATATATTTT. This sequence encodes CASSLAEGYSGNTIYF.

The J gene is TRBJ2-3, the V gene TRBV28, with D perhaps being TRBD1 or TRBD2 (5 bases each). Trimming removed 3 bases at V and 4 bases at J, with 11 bases between. Germline CDR1 reads MDHEN; CDR2 reads SYDVKM. The CDR3 length is 14 residues. CDR3 coding DNA: TGTGCCAGCAGTTTGCCCCTGGGGGCAGATACGCAGTATTTT. Translating gives CASSLPLGADTQYF. The entire variable domain, with the rest obtained from reference TRBV28 and TRBJ2-3, is as follows: DVKVTQSSRYLVKRTGEKVFLECVQDMDHENMFWYRQDPGLGLRLIYFSYDVKMKEKGDIPEGYSVSREKKERFSLILESASTNQTSMYLCASSLPLGADTQYFGPGTRLTVL.

The chain has TRBV19 and TRBJ1-5; 9 bases are a match to TRBD1. This CDR3 has 15 residues. CDR1 LNHDA and CDR2 SQIVND come from the germline V gene (reference sequence). V lost 7 bases and J lost 4; bases outside the gene matches: 8. Here the CDR3 reads CASKSIDRGNQPQHF. The CDR3 nucleotides read TGTGCCAGTAAATCAATAGACAGGGGGAATCAGCCCCAGCATTTT.

J is TRBJ1-4 and V is TRBV9; D is ambiguous. The CDR3 loop spans 16 amino acids. CDR1 and CDR2 (germline): SGDLS, YYNGEE. V lost 0 bases and J lost 3, with 12 bases in between. This CDR3 is CASSVGWATANEKLFF. The DNA of the CDR3 is TGTGCCAGCAGCGTAGGCTGGGCAACGGCTAATGAAAAACTGTTTTTT.

This chain links TRBV5-1 with TRBJ1-3, with D maybe TRBD1 (6 bases). Trimming left V 3 bases short and J 4 bases short, with 17 bases between. Germline V gives CDR1 SGHRS, CDR2 YFSETQ. The CDR3 spans 16 residues. CDR3 nucleotides: TGCGCCAGCAGCTCGTCACAGGGATTGGAAGGAAACACCATATATTTT. It yields the protein CASSSSQGLEGNTIYF.

This chain connects TRBV25-1 to TRBJ1-2, with no clear D. Looked up from germline, CDR1 is MGHDK and CDR2 is SYGVNS. The CDR3 consists of 11 residues. V was shortened by 6 bases and J by 5 bases, with 7 bases between the two germline ends. In DNA form, the CDR3 reads TGTGCCAGCAGGACGCGGTATGGCTACACCTTC. Translating gives CASRTRYGYTF.

This clone came up once. The V gene is TRBV28, the J gene TRBJ1-1; a possible D gene is TRBD1 (5 bases). The CDR3 consists of 14 residues. The V end lost 4 bases, the J end lost 6 bases, and 15 bases lay between the germline ends. Germline CDR1 MDHEN, CDR2 SYDVKM. The CDR3 DNA sequence: TGTGCCAGCAGTTCCGGGACTTACCTTTCTGAAGCTTTCTTT. Translation: CASSSGTYLSEAFF.

This clone came up a few times. The genes are TRBV6-6 and TRBJ2-5; D remains ambiguous. The CDR3 totals 11 residues. Germline V gene lookup returns CDR1 MNHNY and CDR2 SVGAGI (reference sequence). V shed 6 bases and J shed 4 bases, with 6 bases lying between them. The CDR3 bases are TGTGCCAGCAGCTGGGCAGAGACCCAGTACTTC. It translates to CASSWAETQYF.

The V and J genes are TRBV13 and TRBJ2-7; TRBD1 is a possible D gene (6 bases). CDR1 and CDR2 from the germline V gene are PRHDT and FYEKMQ (reference sequence). The CDR3 is 14 amino acids. Trimming shortened V by 3 bases and J by 4 bases, and 13 bases separated the two germline ends. The CDR3 DNA sequence: TGTGCCAGCAGCTTTCACAGGGACACGTACGAGCAGTACTTC. Amino acids: CASSFHRDTYEQYF. Complete variable domain (other parts from reference TRBV13 and TRBJ2-7): AAGVIQSPRHLIKEKRETATLKCYPIPRHDTVYWYQQGPGQDPQFLISFYEKMQSDKGSIPDRFSAQQFSDYHSELNMSSLELGDSALYFCASSFHRDTYEQYFGPGTRLTVT.

V and J are TRBV2 and TRBJ2-3; D gene uncertain. Trimming stripped 6 bases from V and 0 bases from J, with 10 bases between. Germline assignment: CDR1 SNHLY and CDR2 FYNNEI. The CDR3 runs to 14 residues. The CDR3 sequence is CASRRTGSTDTQYF. The CDR3 DNA follows: TGTGCCAGCAGAAGGACCGGTAGCACAGATACGCAGTATTTT.

The J gene is TRBJ2-6, the V gene TRBV27; the D gene is possibly TRBD2 (5 bases). CDR1 and CDR2 from the germline V gene are MNHEY and SMNVEV (reference sequence). The CDR3 runs 17 residues. Trimming took 2 bases from V and 2 from J, leaving 13 bases between them. Here the CDR3 DNA reads TGTGCCAGCAGTTTAGTAGGGAGCCCAACTGGGGCCAACGTCCTGACTTTC. This translates into CASSLVGSPTGANVLTF.